The present entry profiles one T cell receptor beta chain with its context. The sample belongs to a study of blood T cell repertoires in COVID-19. The wider study: Acute-phase and convalescent COVID-19 samples originated in the United States, Italy and Spain. T cells, B-cell-depleted T cells, or PBMCs provided the cDNA or gDNA that served as material.

This CDR3 region has 16 residues. V was pared by 4 bases and J by 4 bases, with 9 bases of the junction left unmatched. In germline, CDR1 is MRHNA, CDR2 SNTAGT. The protocol was immunoSEQ multiplex PCR, while the TCRdb copy is restricted to in-frame clones and leaves out a portion. The table lists 60,000 to 70,000 clones, around 82% of them singletons. The J gene is TRBJ2-3, the V gene TRBV6-4; the match to TRBD1 covers 9 bases. Sequencing was performed on peripheral blood. The sequence derives from a man aged 55 to 70 with acute or convalescent COVID-19. CDR3 protein: CASSAKDRGGADTQYF. CDR3 in DNA: TGTGCCAGCAGTGCTAAGGACAGGGGAGGTGCAGATACGCAGTATTTT.